This T cell receptor beta chain emerged from a study of low-dose radiotherapy and immunotherapy resistance in tumors. The overall study: For Cohort 1, fractions of 0.5 Gy were given every 2 weeks, reaching 6.5 Gy overall. Once cycle 1 day 1 began, patients took oral aspirin 300 mg daily for four cycles. Dosing for Cohort 2 consisted of 1 Gy per fraction every two weeks, reaching a total of 13 Gy over 26 weeks.

TRAV and TRBV primers primed cDNA for both TCRalpha and TCRbeta. Using a constant-region primer together with a V-primer adapter, TCRs were subjected to about 20 PCR cycles of amplification. From the reads, TCRdb called clonotypes with MiXCR, one entry per CDR3 protein. Here the sample spans around 80,000 distinct CDR3 sequences, about 17% being singletons. The time point was: after trial treatment. Treatment: LDRT plus nivolumab, ipilimumab, low-dose cyclophosphamide and aspirin (RACIN trial). V was shortened by 6 bases and J by 1 base, with 7 bases between the two germline ends. The CDR3 sequence is 12 residues long. In its sample, this clonotype was seen many times.

Sequenced here: PBMCs, sampled after low-dose radiotherapy plus immunotherapy. V gene TRBV12-3 or TRBV12-4 combines with J gene TRBJ2-7, with TRBD2 as a possible D gene (5 bases). This clonotype originated in a male donor with prostate cancer. The CDR3 reads CASSGESYEQYF. CDR3 in DNA: TGTGCCAGCAGCGGGGAGTCCTACGAGCAGTACTTC.